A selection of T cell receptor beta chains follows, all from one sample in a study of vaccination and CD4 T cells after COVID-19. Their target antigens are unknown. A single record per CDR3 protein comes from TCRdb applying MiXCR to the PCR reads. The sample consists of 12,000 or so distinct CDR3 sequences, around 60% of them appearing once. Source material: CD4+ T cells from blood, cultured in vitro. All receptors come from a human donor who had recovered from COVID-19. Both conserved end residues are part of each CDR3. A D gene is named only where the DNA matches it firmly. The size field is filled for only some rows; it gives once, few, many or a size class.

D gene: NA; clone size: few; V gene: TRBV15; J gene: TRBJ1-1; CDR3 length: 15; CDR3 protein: CATSRVAGDVTEAFF; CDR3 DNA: TGTGCCACCAGCAGAGTAGCAGGGGATGTCACTGAAGCTTTCTTT
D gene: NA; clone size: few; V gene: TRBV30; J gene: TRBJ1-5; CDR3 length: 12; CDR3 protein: CAWNRAKQPQHF; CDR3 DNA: TGTGCCTGGAACAGGGCAAAACAGCCCCAGCATTTT
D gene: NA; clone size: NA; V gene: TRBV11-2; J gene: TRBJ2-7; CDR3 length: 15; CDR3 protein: CASSLEEVKLYEQYF; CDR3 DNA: TGTGCCAGCAGCTTAGAGGAGGTTAAGCTCTACGAGCAGTACTTC
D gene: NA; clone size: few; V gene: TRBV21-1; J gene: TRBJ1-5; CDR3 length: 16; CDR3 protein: CASSKKEVYSNQPQHF; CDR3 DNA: TGTGCCAGCAGCAAAAAGGAGGTTTATAGCAATCAGCCCCAGCATTTT
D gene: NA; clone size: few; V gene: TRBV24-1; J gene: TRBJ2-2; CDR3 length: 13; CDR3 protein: CATSQSRTGELFF; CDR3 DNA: TGTGCCACCAGTCAGTCGCGCACCGGGGAGCTGTTTTTT
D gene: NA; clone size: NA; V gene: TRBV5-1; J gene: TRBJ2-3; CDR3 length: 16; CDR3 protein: CASSLDSGRVTDTQYF; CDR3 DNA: TGCGCCAGCAGCCTGGACAGTGGTCGAGTTACAGATACGCAGTATTTT
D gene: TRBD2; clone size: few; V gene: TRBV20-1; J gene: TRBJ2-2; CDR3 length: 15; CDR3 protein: CSARDLAGDTGELFF; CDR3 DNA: TGCAGTGCTAGAGATCTAGCGGGAGACACCGGGGAGCTGTTTTTT
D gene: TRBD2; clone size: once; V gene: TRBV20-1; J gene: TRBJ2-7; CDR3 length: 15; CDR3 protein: CSAAGLAGSSYEQYF; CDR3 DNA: TGCAGTGCCGCTGGACTAGCGGGGTCCTCCTACGAGCAGTACTTC
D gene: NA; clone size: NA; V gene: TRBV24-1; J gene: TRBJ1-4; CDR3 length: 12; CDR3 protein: CATSPNGEKLFF; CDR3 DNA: TGTGCCACCAGTCCCAATGGTGAAAAACTGTTTTTT
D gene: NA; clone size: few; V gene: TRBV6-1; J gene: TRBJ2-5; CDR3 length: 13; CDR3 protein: CASSSPGTETQYF; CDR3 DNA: TGTGCCAGCAGTAGCCCGGGTACCGAGACCCAGTACTTC
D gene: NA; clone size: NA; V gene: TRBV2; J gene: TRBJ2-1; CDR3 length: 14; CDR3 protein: CASSGLVSYNEQFF; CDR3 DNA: TGTGCCAGCAGTGGGCTCGTATCCTACAATGAGCAGTTCTTC
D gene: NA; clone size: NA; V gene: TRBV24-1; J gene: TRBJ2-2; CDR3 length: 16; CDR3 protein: CATSDFGQGRTGELFF; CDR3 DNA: TGTGCCACCAGTGATTTCGGCCAGGGAAGGACCGGGGAGCTGTTTTTT
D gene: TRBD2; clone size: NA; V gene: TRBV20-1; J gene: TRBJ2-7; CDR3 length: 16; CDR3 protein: CSARGFRREGQDEQYF; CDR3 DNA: TGCAGTGCTAGAGGTTTTAGGCGGGAGGGCCAAGACGAGCAGTACTTC
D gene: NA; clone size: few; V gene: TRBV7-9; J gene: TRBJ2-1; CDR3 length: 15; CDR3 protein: CASSLAGLGYNEQFF; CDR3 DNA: TGTGCCAGCAGCTTAGCGGGTCTAGGATACAATGAGCAGTTCTTC
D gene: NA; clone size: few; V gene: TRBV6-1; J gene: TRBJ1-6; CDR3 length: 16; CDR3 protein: CASSEGQGHFGRPLHF; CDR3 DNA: TGTGCCAGCAGTGAAGGGCAGGGGCATTTCGGGAGACCCCTCCACTTT
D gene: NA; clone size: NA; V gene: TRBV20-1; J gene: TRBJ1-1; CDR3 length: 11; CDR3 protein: CSVKQTTEAFF; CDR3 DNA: TGCAGTGTGAAACAGACCACTGAAGCTTTCTTT
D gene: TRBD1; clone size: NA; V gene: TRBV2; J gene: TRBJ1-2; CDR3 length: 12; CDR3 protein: CASGWDSYVYTF; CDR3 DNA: TGTGCCAGCGGATGGGACAGCTATGTCTACACCTTC